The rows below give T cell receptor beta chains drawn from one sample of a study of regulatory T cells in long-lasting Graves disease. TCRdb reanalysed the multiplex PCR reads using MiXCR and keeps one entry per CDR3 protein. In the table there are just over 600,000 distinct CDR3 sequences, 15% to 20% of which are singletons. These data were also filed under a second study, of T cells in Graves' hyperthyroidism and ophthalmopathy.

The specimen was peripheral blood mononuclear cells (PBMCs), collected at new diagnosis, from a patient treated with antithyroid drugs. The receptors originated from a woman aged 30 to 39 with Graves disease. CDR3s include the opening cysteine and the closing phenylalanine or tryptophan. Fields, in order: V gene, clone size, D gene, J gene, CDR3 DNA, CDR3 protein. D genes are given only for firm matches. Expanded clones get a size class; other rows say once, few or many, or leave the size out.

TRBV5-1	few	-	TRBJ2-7	TGCGCCAGCAGCTTGGAGCACAGTACCTACGAGCAGTACTTC	CASSLEHSTYEQYF
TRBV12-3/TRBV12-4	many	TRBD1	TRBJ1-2	TGTGCCAGCAGTCAGACAGGGCTAGACTATGGCTACACCTTC	CASSQTGLDYGYTF
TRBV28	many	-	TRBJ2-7	TGTGCCAGCAGTTTATGGGGGGCGGGAGTGGCCTACGAGCAGTACTTC	CASSLWGAGVAYEQYF
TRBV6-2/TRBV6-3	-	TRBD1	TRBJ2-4	TGTGCCAGCAGTTACGCGGGACAGGGAGCCAAAAACATTCAGTACTTC	CASSYAGQGAKNIQYF
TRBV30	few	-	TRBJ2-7	TGTGCCTGGAGTGAGGACAGTTCCTACGAGCAGTACTTC	CAWSEDSSYEQYF
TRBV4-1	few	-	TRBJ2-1	TGCGCCAGCAGCAGACGGGAGTACAATGAGCAGTTCTTC	CASSRREYNEQFF
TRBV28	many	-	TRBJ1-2	TGTGCCAGCAGTTTAGGGTGGCAGGGGTCCTATGGCTACACCTTC	CASSLGWQGSYGYTF
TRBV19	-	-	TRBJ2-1	TGTGCCAGTACCCCGGCTAGGACCTACAATGAGCAGTTCTTC	CASTPARTYNEQFF
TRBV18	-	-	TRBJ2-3	TGTGCCAGCTCGTATCAGGGAGATACGCAGTATTTT	CASSYQGDTQYF
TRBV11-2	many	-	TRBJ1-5	TGTGCCAGCAGTTTACAGGACAATCAGCCCCAGCATTTT	CASSLQDNQPQHF
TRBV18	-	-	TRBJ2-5	TGTGCCAGCTCACCACGTCTACAAGAAGAGACCCAGTACTTC	CASSPRLQEETQYF